The clone carrying this T cell receptor beta chain was seen many times. Its antigen is not known. CDR3 length: 15 residues. Trimming removed 1 base from V and 1 base from J, with 8 bases in between. Unique molecular identifiers tagged individual cDNA molecules. TCRdb redid the calling of the 5' RACE reads with MiXCR, one entry per CDR3 protein. The sample yields 21,000 or so distinct CDR3 sequences, 4.5% to 5.5% seen once. This record belongs to a study of early T cells in non-severe SARS-CoV-2 infection. Across the whole study: It was bulk RNA from unsorted whole blood that was sequenced, and the chains were unpaired.

Study findings and constraints: The VDJdb matching leaned toward anti-spike CD8 responses and overlooked private and CD4 specificities.

Specimen: whole blood. This chain uses TRBV12-3 or TRBV12-4 with TRBJ2-1; D might be TRBD1 (6 bases). This TCR derives from an adult who was a healthcare worker with PCR-confirmed SARS-CoV-2 infection or an uninfected control (not recorded which). The CDR3 DNA reads TGTGCCAGCAGTTTAGGGGGGCCTTCCTACAATGAGCAGTTCTTC. This encodes CASSLGGPSYNEQFF.